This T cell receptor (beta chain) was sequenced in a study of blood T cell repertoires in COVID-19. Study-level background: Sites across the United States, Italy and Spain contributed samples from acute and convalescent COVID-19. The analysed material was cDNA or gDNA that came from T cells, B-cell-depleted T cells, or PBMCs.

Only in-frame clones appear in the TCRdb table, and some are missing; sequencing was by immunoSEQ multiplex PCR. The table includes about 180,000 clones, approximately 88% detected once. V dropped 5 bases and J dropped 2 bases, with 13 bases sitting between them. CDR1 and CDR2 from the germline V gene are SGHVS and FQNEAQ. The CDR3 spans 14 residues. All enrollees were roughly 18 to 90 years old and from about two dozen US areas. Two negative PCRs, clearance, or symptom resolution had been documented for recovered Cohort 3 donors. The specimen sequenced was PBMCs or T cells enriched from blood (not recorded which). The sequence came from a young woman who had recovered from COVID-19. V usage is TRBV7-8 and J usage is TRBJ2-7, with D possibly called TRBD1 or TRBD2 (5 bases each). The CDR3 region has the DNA TGTGCCAGCAGCCGGGGCGTCGGCCCCTACGAGCAGTACTTC. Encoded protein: CASSRGVGPYEQYF. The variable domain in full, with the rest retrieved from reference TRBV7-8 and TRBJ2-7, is GAGVSQSPRYKVAKRGQDVALRCDPISGHVSLFWYQQALGQGPEFLTYFQNEAQLDKSGLPSDRFFAERPEGSVSTLKIQRTQQEDSAVYLCASSRGVGPYEQYFGPGTRLTVT.